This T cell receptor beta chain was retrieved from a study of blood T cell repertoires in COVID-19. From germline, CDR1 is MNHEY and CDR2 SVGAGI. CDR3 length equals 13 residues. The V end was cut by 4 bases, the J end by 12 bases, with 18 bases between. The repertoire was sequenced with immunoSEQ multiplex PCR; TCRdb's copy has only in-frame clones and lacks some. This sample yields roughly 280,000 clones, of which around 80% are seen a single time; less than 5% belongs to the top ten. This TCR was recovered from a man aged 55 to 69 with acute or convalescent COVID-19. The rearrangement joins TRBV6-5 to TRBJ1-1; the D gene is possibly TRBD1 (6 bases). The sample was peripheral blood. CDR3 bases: TGTGCCAGCAGTTCCACCGGGACACCCGAGTCTTTCTTT. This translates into CASSSTGTPESFF.